This T cell receptor beta chain comes out of a study of human T cells and chemical hapten exposure. Study-level findings and limits: The formation of large CDR3 similarity clusters by expanded TCRs significantly exceeded that of controls.

Attachment of unique molecular identifiers to individual cDNA molecules was performed in the library. Each CDR3 protein is one row after TCRdb ran MiXCR on the RACE reads. The table shows approximately 260,000 distinct CDR3 sequences, with about 9% occurring only once. As to time point: pre-sensitization, week 0. Indicated treatment: therapeutic diphenylcyclopropenone sensitization with weekly scalp DPC. The authors extracted total RNA from unfractionated whole blood. This clonotype was picked up a small number of times. The antigen is unknown. V lost 4 bases and J lost 1, with 9 bases in between. The germline V gene encodes CDR1 SNHLY and CDR2 FYNNEI. There are 14 residues in the CDR3.

The source material was whole blood, sampled in connection with sensitization to the hapten diphenylcyclopropenone (DPC). This TCR came from a middle-aged woman with alopecia areata. Some clones in this sample may be carry-over from other donors' samples. V and J are TRBV2 and TRBJ2-3; D gene ambiguous. The CDR3 DNA reads as TGTGCCAGCAGTGGCTCAGTCGGCACAGATACGCAGTATTTT. This translates into CASSGSVGTDTQYF.